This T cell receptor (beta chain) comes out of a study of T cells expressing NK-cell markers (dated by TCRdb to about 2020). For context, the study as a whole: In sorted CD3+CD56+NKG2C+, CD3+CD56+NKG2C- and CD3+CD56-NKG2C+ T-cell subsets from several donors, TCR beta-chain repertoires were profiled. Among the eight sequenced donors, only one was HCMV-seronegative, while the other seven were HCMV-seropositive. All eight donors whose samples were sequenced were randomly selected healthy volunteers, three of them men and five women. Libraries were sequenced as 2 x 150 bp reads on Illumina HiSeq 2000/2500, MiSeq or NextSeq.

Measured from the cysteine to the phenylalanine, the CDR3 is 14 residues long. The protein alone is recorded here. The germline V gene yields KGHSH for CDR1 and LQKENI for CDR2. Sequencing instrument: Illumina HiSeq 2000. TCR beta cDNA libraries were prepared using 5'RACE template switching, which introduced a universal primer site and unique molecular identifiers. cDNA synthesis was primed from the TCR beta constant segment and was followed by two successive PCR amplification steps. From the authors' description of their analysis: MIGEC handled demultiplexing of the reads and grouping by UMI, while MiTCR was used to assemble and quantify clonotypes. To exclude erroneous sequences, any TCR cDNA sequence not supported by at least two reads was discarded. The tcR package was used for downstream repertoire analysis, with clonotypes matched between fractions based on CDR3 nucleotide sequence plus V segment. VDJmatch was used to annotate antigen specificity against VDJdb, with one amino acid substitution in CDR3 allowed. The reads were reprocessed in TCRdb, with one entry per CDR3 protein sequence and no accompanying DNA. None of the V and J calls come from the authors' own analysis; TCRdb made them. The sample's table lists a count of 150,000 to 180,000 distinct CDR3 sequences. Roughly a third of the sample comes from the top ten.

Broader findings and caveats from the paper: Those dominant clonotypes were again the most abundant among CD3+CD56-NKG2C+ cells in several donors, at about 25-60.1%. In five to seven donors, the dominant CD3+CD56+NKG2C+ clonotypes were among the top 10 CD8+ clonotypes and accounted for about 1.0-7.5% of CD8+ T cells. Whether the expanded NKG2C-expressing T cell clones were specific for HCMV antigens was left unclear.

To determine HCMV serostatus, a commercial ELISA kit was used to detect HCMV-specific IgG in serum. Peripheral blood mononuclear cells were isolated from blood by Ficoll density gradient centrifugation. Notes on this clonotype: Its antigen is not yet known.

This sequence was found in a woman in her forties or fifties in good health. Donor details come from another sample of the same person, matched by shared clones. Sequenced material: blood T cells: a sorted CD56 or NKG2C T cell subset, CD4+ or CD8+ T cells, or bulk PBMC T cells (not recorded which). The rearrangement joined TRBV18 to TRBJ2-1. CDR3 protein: CASSLDLTYNEQFF.